The clone carrying this T cell receptor beta chain came up a few times. Its antigen is undetermined. Some clones are missing from TCRdb's copy, which holds only in-frame ones; the method was immunoSEQ multiplex PCR. The sample has roughly 1,900 clones, 35% to 45% seen once. These data come from a study of T cells in localized non-small cell lung cancer. The study's findings and limits: Turning up in adjacent lung were a median approximately 60 of the top 100 tumor clones. Analysis by sequencing included only one tumor region, so heterogeneity remains possible.

V shed 5 bases, J shed 1 base, and the junction held 22 bases outside the gene matches. This CDR3 contains 20 residues. CDR1 and CDR2 (germline): MNHGY, SAAAGT. This chain joins TRBV6-8 and TRBJ1-1; 7 bases are a match to TRBD1. The sequencing here drew on lung tumor tissue, taken before any cancer treatment. This clonotype was sampled from a female donor older than 55 with stage I lung adenocarcinoma. CDR3 amino acids: CASSAPAYRGRVSRNTEAFF. CDR3 DNA: TGTGCCAGCAGTGCCCCCGCTTACAGGGGAAGGGTTAGCCGGAACACTGAAGCTTTCTTT.